This T cell receptor beta chain was recorded in a study of T cell responses to AZD1222 COVID-19 vaccine. The data were produced by immunoSEQ multiplex PCR, yet TCRdb's version contains in-frame clones alone and is incomplete. The table shows fewer than 200,000 clones, with approximately 92% occurring only once. Turning to this clone: What it binds is not known.

Overall study results and limits: Baseline seropositivity occurred in only a handful of AZD1222 recipients. Spike as a whole was targeted by vaccine-associated CD4 TCRs, dominant at 160-218 and 743-854. Spike-specific TCR repertoires showed rising breadth and depth after two AZD1222 doses.

Sequenced here: peripheral blood, sampled on day 0 of AZD1222 vaccination. The receptor was isolated from an adult in good health.

CDR3 sequence reads: CASSQDQGPSGNTIYF. CDR3 nucleotides: TGCGCCAGCAGCCAAGATCAGGGCCCCTCTGGAAACACCATATATTTT. This chain joins TRBV4-3 and TRBJ1-3, with a tentative D call TRBD1 (5 bases). Trimming shortened V by 0 bases and J by 0 bases, and 9 bases separated the two germline ends. The CDR3 extends over 16 amino acids. Germline V gene data show CDR1 as LGHNA and CDR2 as YSLEER.